This T cell receptor (beta chain) comes out of a study of breast tumors, draining lymph nodes, adjacent tissues. General observations from the study: Most tumor T cells seemingly derive from lymph node, then expand in tumor.

Germline V lookup: CDR1 SNHLY, CDR2 FYNNEI. Trimming pared 5 bases from V and 5 bases from J, leaving 12 bases between. The CDR3 has 13 residues. This clonotype was counted ten times or more. Its antigen is unidentified. Using its own MiXCR run on the multiplex PCR reads, TCRdb lists one record per CDR3 protein. The sample lists approximately 12,000 distinct CDR3 sequences; 50% were seen once. The sequence derives from a female donor with breast cancer. Some clones in this sample may be carry-over from other donors' samples. The specimen sequenced was tumor-adjacent breast tissue. The rearrangement links TRBV2 to TRBJ2-5; D may be TRBD2 (5 bases). CDR3 sequence (DNA): TGTGCCAGCAGTCGTGGACGCGGGGAGACCCAGTACTTC. This translates into CASSRGRGETQYF.